The 20 T cell receptor beta chains in this list originate from one sample, sequenced in a study of blood T cell repertoires in COVID-19. Measured with immunoSEQ multiplex PCR; TCRdb has only the in-frame clones, and not every one. Of about 250,000 clones listed, about 83% were seen once; the top ten hold roughly 5.7%. Sequenced sample: peripheral blood. The source is a man older than 75 with acute or convalescent COVID-19.

This sequence joins TRBV28 and TRBJ1-2, with 7 bases identical to TRBD1. The CDR3 sequence is 15 residues long. Germline loops: CDR1 MDHEN, CDR2 SYDVKM. The V and J ends lost 10 bases and 0 bases, in that order; junction bases with no gene match: 11. CDR3 region: CATRPRQGSNYGYTF. The DNA of the CDR3 is TGTGCCACTCGCCCCCGACAGGGCTCTAACTATGGCTACACCTTC.

This clone occurred once. The V and J genes are TRBV2 and TRBJ2-2; 7 positions agree with TRBD2. Losses at the gene ends were 5 bases for V and 8 bases for J; bases not matched to a gene: 8. The CDR3 covers 14 residues. The V gene's germline CDR1 is SNHLY and CDR2 FYNNEI. This chain's CDR3 is CASSILLARGELFF. The DNA for the CDR3 is TGTGCCAGCAGTATACTACTAGCGCGGGGGGAGCTGTTTTTT.

This rearrangement joins TRBV11-2 to TRBJ2-7; 7 bases map to TRBD1. V was pared by 4 bases and J by 3 bases, with 9 bases of the junction left unmatched. The CDR3 extends over 15 amino acids. CDR1 and CDR2 (germline): SGHAT, FQNNGV. CDR3 DNA: TGTGCCAGCAGCTCGTACCCCGGGACAGACTACGAGCAGTACTTC. Its translation: CASSSYPGTDYEQYF.

This rearrangement joins TRBV5-1 to TRBJ2-1, with 8 bases fitting TRBD1. V shed 0 bases, J shed 7 bases, and the junction held 6 bases outside the gene matches. This CDR3 region has 15 residues. The germline V gene encodes CDR1 SGHRS and CDR2 YFSETQ. The CDR3 reads CASSLDQGARNEQFF. For the CDR3, the DNA is TGCGCCAGCAGCTTGGATCAGGGGGCGCGTAATGAGCAGTTCTTC.

This chain links TRBV4-1 with TRBJ2-5; D may be TRBD2 (5 bases). The CDR3 sequence is 14 residues long. The germline V gene encodes CDR1 MGHRA and CDR2 YSYEKL. Trimming removed 4 bases at V and 4 bases at J, with 13 bases between. In nucleotides, the CDR3 is TGCGCCAGCAGCCGCCGGGAAGGACCAGAGACCCAGTACTTC. This gives the protein CASSRREGPETQYF.

A word on this clone: The sample carries other DNA sequences with the same CDR3. The chain carries TRBV5-1 and TRBJ2-7; D unresolved. Germline CDR1 reads SGHRS; CDR2 reads YFSETQ. Trimming took 4 bases from V and 4 from J, leaving 15 bases between them. The CDR3 spans 14 residues. The CDR3 nucleotides are TGCGCCAGCAGCCCTGGCACGTCAGGATACGAGCAGTACTTC. The encoded protein is CASSPGTSGYEQYF.

V is TRBV27 and J is TRBJ2-6, with D possibly matching TRBD1 (6 bases). V lost 7 bases and J lost 2, with 15 bases in between. Germline lookup yields CDR1 MNHEY and CDR2 SMNVEV (reference sequence). The CDR3 is made up of 16 amino acids. CDR3 sequence: CASTPTGFPGANVLTF. The CDR3 DNA follows: TGTGCCAGCACCCCAACAGGGTTCCCTGGGGCCAACGTCCTGACTTTC.

J is TRBJ2-2 and V is TRBV5-5, with D perhaps matching TRBD1 (6 bases). This CDR3 has 16 residues. The germline gives CDR1 SGHKS, CDR2 YYEKEE (reference sequence). V lost 2 bases and J 3 bases, leaving 14 bases between the germline ends. CDR3 amino acids: CASSFPQGIDTGELFF. The DNA of the CDR3 is TGTGCCAGCAGCTTCCCTCAGGGGATTGACACCGGGGAGCTGTTTTTT.

In its sample, this clone was seen once. V gene TRBV6-5 combines with J gene TRBJ1-3; no firm D call. The germline V gene has CDR1 MNHEY and CDR2 SVGAGI. This CDR3 spans 14 amino acids. The ends were cut back, 4 bases at V and 0 bases at J, with 7 bases in the middle. CDR3 residues: CASSSGFSGNTIYF. The CDR3 DNA reads as TGTGCCAGCAGTTCCGGGTTCTCTGGAAACACCATATATTTT.

V and J are TRBV3-1 (or the pseudogene TRBV3-2) and TRBJ2-5; weak D call: TRBD2 (6 bases). The V and J ends lost 6 bases and 2 bases respectively, with 7 bases between them. The germline V gene encodes CDR1 LGHDT and CDR2 YNNKEL (reference sequence). The CDR3 has 12 amino acids. CDR3 loop: CASRGGQETQYF. CDR3 DNA: TGTGCCAGCAGGGGGGGTCAAGAGACCCAGTACTTC.

This clone was picked up one time. The chain links TRBV12-3 or TRBV12-4 to TRBJ1-1; D is uncertain. Trimming removed 8 bases at V and 8 bases at J, with 15 bases between. The CDR3 loop spans 12 amino acids. The CDR3 loop is CASGFLGPEAFF. In DNA form, the CDR3 reads TGTGCCAGCGGGTTTTTGGGCCCAGAAGCTTTCTTT.

V usage is TRBV19 and J usage is TRBJ2-7; 10 bases map to TRBD2. CDR1 is LNHDA and CDR2 is SQIVND in the germline V gene (reference sequence). The V and J ends lost 5 bases and 0 bases, in that order; junction bases with no gene match: 7. CDR3 length equals 16 residues. In nucleotides, the CDR3 is TGTGCCAGTAGTTCCCCCTCTAGCGGGAGCTCCTACGAGCAGTACTTC. Translated, it gives CASSSPSSGSSYEQYF.

This rearrangement joins TRBV6-1 to TRBJ1-4, with TRBD1 matching over 9 bases. J was trimmed by 0 bases and V by 3 bases; bases with no gene match: 5. The CDR3 loop spans 17 amino acids. CDR1 is MNHNS, CDR2 SASEGT, per germline. This CDR3 is CASSEGQGYSTNEKLFF. CDR3 nucleotides: TGTGCCAGCAGTGAGGGACAGGGATACTCAACTAATGAAAAACTGTTTTTT.

V and J are TRBV28 and TRBJ2-7; unclear D gene. CDR1 and CDR2 from the germline V gene are MDHEN and SYDVKM. Trimming removed 5 bases from V and 6 bases from J, with 14 bases in between. The CDR3 totals 13 residues. Here the CDR3 reads CASSRQPMVEQYF. The CDR3 DNA reads TGTGCCAGCAGTCGACAACCCATGGTCGAGCAGTACTTC. Using reference TRBV28 and TRBJ2-7 for the parts outside the CDR3, the full variable domain is DVKVTQSSRYLVKRTGEKVFLECVQDMDHENMFWYRQDPGLGLRLIYFSYDVKMKEKGDIPEGYSVSREKKERFSLILESASTNQTSMYLCASSRQPMVEQYFGPGTRLTVT.

Details on this clone: A read error may produce the germline difference seen at one junction end. CDR3 in amino acids: CASSQLTGGEQYF. CDR3 nucleotides: TGTGCTAGCAGCCAATTGACAGGGGGAGAGCAGTACTTC. V is TRBV7-7 and J is TRBJ2-7; TRBD1 aligns across 9 bases. The CDR3 is 13 amino acids. Germline V lookup: CDR1 SSHAT, CDR2 FNYEAQ (reference sequence).

The chain couples TRBV6-1 to TRBJ2-3, with 13 bases matching TRBD2. This CDR3 spans 15 amino acids. V was clipped by 3 bases and J by 7 bases; unmatched bases: 4. Germline CDR1 is MNHNS and CDR2 is SASEGT. The CDR3 nucleotides are TGTGCCAGCAGTGACCGGACTAGCGGGAGAAATACGCAGTATTTT. Its translation: CASSDRTSGRNTQYF.

The rearrangement links TRBV9 to TRBJ2-2, with 7 bases fitting TRBD1. This CDR3 has 16 residues. J lost 6 bases, V lost 0 bases, and 8 bases had no gene match. Per germline, CDR1 SGDLS and CDR2 YYNGEE. The CDR3 spells CASSVATGEGAGELFF. The CDR3 DNA sequence: TGTGCCAGCAGCGTAGCTACAGGGGAAGGGGCCGGGGAGCTGTTTTTT. Drawing the rest from reference TRBV9 and TRBJ2-2, the complete variable domain is DSGVTQTPKHLITATGQRVTLRCSPRSGDLSVYWYQQSLDQGLQFLIQYYNGEERAKGNILERFSAQQFPDLHSELNLSSLELGDSALYFCASSVATGEGAGELFFGEGSRLTVL.

The chain combines TRBV27 with TRBJ1-5; D ambiguous. The CDR3 covers 11 residues. V lost 8 bases, J lost 7 bases, and 9 bases lay in between. CDR1 is MNHEY and CDR2 is SMNVEV in the germline V gene (reference sequence). The CDR3 DNA reads as TGTGCCAGCGGGAGGGAACAGCCCCAGCATTTT. This translates into CASGREQPQHF.

This clone came up a few times. This sequence joins TRBV28 and TRBJ1-1, with 7 nucleotides matching TRBD1. CDR3 length equals 16 residues. J gave up 0 bases and V 3 bases, and 7 bases lay outside the gene matches. Per the germline V gene, CDR1 is MDHEN and CDR2 is SYDVKM. The CDR3 sequence is CASSFQAGGLNTEAFF. The CDR3 coding sequence is TGTGCCAGCAGTTTCCAGGCAGGGGGATTGAACACTGAAGCTTTCTTT. Variable domain in full (rest from reference TRBV28 and TRBJ1-1): DVKVTQSSRYLVKRTGEKVFLECVQDMDHENMFWYRQDPGLGLRLIYFSYDVKMKEKGDIPEGYSVSREKKERFSLILESASTNQTSMYLCASSFQAGGLNTEAFFGQGTRLTVV.

The CDR3 here is CASSLVANRGYTEAFF. The CDR3 DNA reads as TGCGCCAGCAGCTTGGTCGCGAACAGGGGTTACACTGAAGCTTTCTTT. J is TRBJ1-1 and V is TRBV5-1, with 7 nucleotides matching TRBD1. V lost 0 bases, J lost 3 bases, and 8 bases stayed unmatched. This CDR3 is built from 16 residues. CDR1 SGHRS and CDR2 YFSETQ come from the germline V gene.